The T cell receptor beta chain described here comes from a study of B cell selection in AIRE deficiency. A remark on this clone: Its antigen is unidentified.

General study points: Approximately 33% of healthy-shared Treg TCRbeta sequences appeared in patient Tconv cells. AIRE-deficient Tconv and Treg repertoires matched healthy donors in TCRBV, CDR3 length, diversity.

Sequenced by immunoSEQ multiplex PCR; TCRdb stores in-frame clones only, minus some. The sample yields fewer than 25,000 clones, 90% to 97% seen once. Conventional CD4 T cells were sorted as CD4+CD127+ cells. The receptor comes from a human donor in good health. The material sequenced was CD4+CD127+ conventional T cells sorted from PBMCs.

CDR3 in DNA: TGTGCCAGCCGGGACAGAGATACCACTGAAGCTTTCTTT. Amino acids: CASRDRDTTEAFF. V usage is TRBV19 and J usage is TRBJ1-1; 7 nucleotides agree with TRBD1. The CDR3 contains 13 residues. Germline trimming cut 9 bases from V and 4 bases from J; bases unmatched to any gene: 8. Germline lookup yields CDR1 LNHDA and CDR2 SQIVND (reference sequence). The whole variable domain, remainder taken from reference TRBV19 and TRBJ1-1, is DGGITQSPKYLFRKEGQNVTLSCEQNLNHDAMYWYRQDPGQGLRLIYYSQIVNDFQKGDIAEGYSVSREKKESFPLTVTSAQKNPTAFYLCASRDRDTTEAFFGQGTRLTVV.